Following are 27 T cell receptor delta chains from one sample sequenced in a study of Vδ1+ human thymocytes. Study conclusions and caveats: In the thymus, TRG and TRD repertoires looked highly polyclonal with Gaussian CDR3 lengths.

No antigen has been identified for these receptors. Extracted RNA was reverse transcribed into cDNA. CDR3 amplicons came from multiplex PCR with pooled V-gene forward and constant-region reverse primers. TCRdb re-called the multiplex PCR reads using CATT. The repertoire has 70,000 or so delta-chain clones, 30% to 40% of them found once; the top ten carry around 0.3%. Sequencing was done on a sample of Vdelta1+ gamma-delta thymocytes from the thymus. Subset indicated: FACS-sorted CD3+ TCRalphabeta- TCRVdelta1+ TCRVdelta2- thymocytes. The origin of the receptors is a boy in the first two years of life who had congenital heart surgery.

The genes are TRDV1 and TRDJ1, with 12 nucleotides matching TRDD3. The CDR3 is 19 residues long. Per germline, CDR1 TSWWSYY and CDR2 QGS. The J segment lost 1 base and the V segment lost 4 bases, leaving 13 bases of the junction unmatched. CDR3 region: CALGVIPVLGDTCTDKLIF. CDR3 in DNA: TGTGCTCTTGGGGTCATTCCAGTACTGGGGGATACCTGCACCGATAAACTCATCTTT.

This chain uses TRDV1 with TRDJ1, with TRDD3 matching over 10 bases. The junction had 31 bases not matched to a gene; V was cut back by 0 bases and J by 0 bases. Per the germline V gene, CDR1 is TSWWSYY and CDR2 is QGS. The CDR3 is made up of 26 amino acids. The CDR3 sequence is CALGELQCRGIRPCLGVLGYTDKLIF. For the CDR3, the DNA is TGTGCTCTTGGGGAACTTCAATGTAGGGGGATACGGCCTTGCCTCGGAGTGCTGGGGTACACCGATAAACTCATCTTT.

This rearrangement joins TRDV1 to TRDJ1; D gene uncertain. The germline V gene encodes CDR1 TSWWSYY and CDR2 QGS. Trimming took off 9 bases at V and 1 base at J, with 21 bases between the two ends. The CDR3 contains 16 residues. In DNA form, the CDR3 reads TGTGCTCTCGGGACTGACTCTAGTTTTGGCACCGATAAACTCATCTTT. Its protein product is CALGTDSSFGTDKLIF.

This clone came up once. The V gene is TRDV2, the J gene TRDJ3; 12 bases line up with TRDD3. With V trimmed by 8 bases and J by 0 bases, 10 bases remained unmatched. The CDR3 sequence is 19 residues long. The germline gives CDR1 GEAIGNYY, CDR2 EKD. The DNA for the CDR3 is TGTGCCTCGTTACTGGGGGATACACCAAGCTCCTGGGACACCCGACAGATGTTTTTC. Encoded protein: CASLLGDTPSSWDTRQMFF.

The gene calls are TRDV1 and TRDJ1; D perhaps matches TRDD3 (5 bases). The germline V and J ends were trimmed by 5 bases and 2 bases, with 21 bases remaining between them. CDR1 is TSWWSYY, CDR2 QGS, per germline. This CDR3 has 17 amino acids. The CDR3: CALGSVGWGRQTDKLIF. The CDR3 bases are TGTGCTCTTGGGAGTGTAGGGTGGGGACGCCAAACCGATAAACTCATCTTT.

The chain couples TRDV1 to TRDJ1; D unresolved. Germline lookup yields CDR1 TSWWSYY and CDR2 QGS. This CDR3 has 15 amino acids. Trimming removed 6 bases from V and 3 bases from J, with 17 bases in between. This chain's CDR3 is CALGLGPISPDKLIF. In nucleotides, the CDR3 is TGTGCTCTTGGTTTGGGCCCTATTAGTCCCGATAAACTCATCTTT.

The gene calls are TRDV1 and TRDJ1, with D possibly TRDD3 on 5 matching bases. V shed 3 bases and J shed 1 base, with 12 bases lying between them. The CDR3 has 15 residues. CDR1 is TSWWSYY, CDR2 QGS, per germline. CDR3 nucleotides: TGTGCTCTTGGGGACGAACTGCTGGGCACCGATAAACTCATCTTT. Protein sequence: CALGDELLGTDKLIF.

This clone showed up just a few times. The rearrangement links TRDV1 to TRDJ1; 7 nucleotides align to TRDD2. J gave up 1 base and V 6 bases, and 14 bases lay outside the gene matches. Germline V gene data show CDR1 as TSWWSYY and CDR2 as QGS. The CDR3 contains 17 residues. CDR3 sequence reads: CALGFLSYTVITDKLIF. CDR3 in DNA: TGTGCTCTTGGCTTTCTTTCCTACACTGTAATCACCGATAAACTCATCTTT.

The chain is built from TRDV1 and TRDJ1, with 9 bases identical to TRDD2. V lost 5 bases and J lost 0; bases outside the gene matches: 22. The germline V gene encodes CDR1 TSWWSYY and CDR2 QGS. CDR3 length: 21 residues. The CDR3 sequence: CALGTLPTSGVPLAYTDKLIF. CDR3 DNA: TGTGCTCTTGGGACCCTTCCTACCTCGGGGGTCCCCCTCGCTTACACCGATAAACTCATCTTT.

The rearrangement joins TRDV1 to TRDJ1; a possible D gene is TRDD3 (5 bases). The CDR3 loop spans 17 amino acids. Germline CDR1 and CDR2: TSWWSYY and QGS. Between the trimmed V and J ends, which lost 0 bases and 5 bases, there was a span of 19 bases. In nucleotides, the CDR3 is TGTGCTCTTGGGGAACTCGCGGGGGGGGCAGGTGGGGATAAACTCATCTTT. It codes for CALGELAGGAGGDKLIF.

This clone was seen many times. Other nucleotide sequences in the sample specify the same CDR3. The chain links TRDV2 to TRDJ1, with TRDD3 matching over 11 bases. The CDR3 is made up of 17 amino acids. Germline V gives CDR1 GEAIGNYY, CDR2 EKD. The junction had 6 bases not matched to a gene; V was cut back by 1 base and J by 0 bases. The CDR3 nucleotides are TGTGCCTGTGACACTATCTGGGGGATACCGCACACCGATAAACTCATCTTT. It is translated as CACDTIWGIPHTDKLIF.

V usage is TRDV1 and J usage is TRDJ1; D perhaps matches TRDD3 (6 bases). Germline assignment: CDR1 TSWWSYY and CDR2 QGS. This CDR3 is 20 amino acids long. Trimming removed 2 bases at V and 6 bases at J, with 31 bases between. CDR3 in amino acids: CALGENIYGLRLGIRNKLIF. CDR3 sequence (DNA): TGTGCTCTTGGGGAAAATATCTACGGCCTACGTCTGGGGATCCGTAATAAACTCATCTTT.

This clone was detected once. The rearrangement uses TRDV1 and TRDJ1; D gene uncertain. This CDR3 comprises 18 residues. CDR1 is TSWWSYY, CDR2 QGS, per germline. Trimming took off 4 bases at V and 2 bases at J, with 23 bases between the two ends. DNA of the CDR3: TGTGCTCTTGGGGGACCAAGAGGGCGCCCCCCACCTACCGATAAACTCATCTTT. As protein: CALGGPRGRPPPTDKLIF.

This clone showed up just a few times. This chain joins TRDV1 and TRDJ1; TRDD3 might be the D (5 bases). The CDR3 length is 16 residues. Trimming shortened V by 3 bases and J by 0 bases, and 14 bases separated the two germline ends. Germline V lookup: CDR1 TSWWSYY, CDR2 QGS. CDR3 DNA: TGTGCTCTTGGGGACCTCGATGGGATGTACACCGATAAACTCATCTTT. Its translation is CALGDLDGMYTDKLIF.

The chain links TRDV1 to TRDJ1; 12 positions agree with TRDD3. Trimming took 3 bases from V and 0 from J; bases not matched to a gene: 23. CDR3 size: 23 residues. Per the germline V gene, CDR1 is TSWWSYY and CDR2 is QGS. The DNA of the CDR3 is TGTGCTCTTGGGGATCCCCCTCCATACTGGGGGATACCCGTCCGTGAGTACACCGATAAACTCATCTTT. Translated: CALGDPPPYWGIPVREYTDKLIF.

The V call is TRDV1, the J call TRDJ1; D gene unclear. Between the trimmed V and J ends, which lost 5 bases and 4 bases, there was a span of 23 bases. The CDR3 runs 17 residues. CDR1 and CDR2 from the germline V gene are TSWWSYY and QGS. The CDR3 DNA reads as TGTGCTCTTGGGCCGCCCACGTACGCGTTTACCGGCGATAAACTCATCTTT. Protein: CALGPPTYAFTGDKLIF.

The genes are TRDV1 and TRDJ1; D gene uncertain. The CDR3 length is 15 residues. Looked up from germline, CDR1 is TSWWSYY and CDR2 is QGS. V was trimmed by 4 bases and J by 4 bases, leaving 16 bases between them. CDR3 coding DNA: TGTGCTCTTGGGGGGCCCGCTAACCGAGGCGATAAACTCATCTTT. This translates into CALGGPANRGDKLIF.

The chain combines TRDV1 with TRDJ1, with D uncertain. Germline CDR1 TSWWSYY, CDR2 QGS. The CDR3 is made up of 16 amino acids. Trimming removed 5 bases at V and 0 bases at J, with 16 bases between. CDR3 region: CALGTTLVPYTDKLIF. The CDR3 bases are TGTGCTCTTGGGACTACCCTGGTCCCGTACACCGATAAACTCATCTTT.

The chain recombines TRDV1 with TRDJ1; 11 nucleotides line up with TRDD3. CDR1 and CDR2 (germline): TSWWSYY, QGS. The V and J ends lost 2 bases and 2 bases, in that order; junction bases with no gene match: 25. CDR3 length equals 23 residues. CDR3 residues: CALGEKGGSLDVLGDSWTDKLIF. CDR3 coding DNA: TGTGCTCTTGGGGAAAAAGGCGGTTCCCTTGACGTACTGGGGGATAGTTGGACCGATAAACTCATCTTT.

This clone occurred a few times. The chain has TRDV1 and TRDJ1; 9 nucleotides match TRDD3. The germline CDR1 and CDR2 sequences are TSWWSYY and QGS. The V gene end was trimmed by 0 bases and the J gene end by 6 bases; junction bases not matched to a gene: 8. This CDR3 spans 16 amino acids. The CDR3 protein is CALGELRSGGSHKLIF. The CDR3 DNA reads as TGTGCTCTTGGGGAACTACGTTCTGGGGGATCTCATAAACTCATCTTT.

This clone was seen a few times. This chain links TRDV1 with TRDJ1; 7 bases are a match to TRDD3. V was pared by 3 bases and J by 0 bases, with 13 bases of the junction left unmatched. The germline V gene has CDR1 TSWWSYY and CDR2 QGS. The CDR3 consists of 18 residues. The CDR3 protein is CALGDPNRGIHHTDKLIF. CDR3 bases: TGTGCTCTTGGGGATCCGAACCGGGGGATCCACCACACCGATAAACTCATCTTT.

The chain is built from TRDV1 and TRDJ1, with TRDD2 matching 9 bases. Germline-derived CDR1 and CDR2 are TSWWSYY and QGS. J lost 0 bases, V lost 2 bases, and 13 bases had no gene match. The CDR3 contains 19 residues. This CDR3 reads CALGEACLPTGGYTDKLIF. CDR3 sequence (DNA): TGTGCTCTTGGGGAAGCTTGCCTTCCTACCGGCGGATACACCGATAAACTCATCTTT.

The chain employs TRDV1 and TRDJ1, with 9 bases identical to TRDD3. This CDR3 has 21 amino acids. The junction had 20 bases not matched to a gene; V was cut back by 0 bases and J by 3 bases. Looked up from germline, CDR1 is TSWWSYY and CDR2 is QGS. CDR3 protein: CALGELSLSDAFGDTADKLIF. In DNA, the CDR3 is TGTGCTCTTGGGGAACTATCACTATCTGACGCCTTTGGGGATACGGCCGATAAACTCATCTTT.

The sample holds a few counts of this clone. This sequence joins TRDV1 and TRDJ1, with TRDD3 matching over 13 bases. V lost 0 bases, J lost 4 bases, and 35 bases stayed unmatched. Germline assignment: CDR1 TSWWSYY and CDR2 QGS. CDR3 length: 27 amino acids. CDR3 amino acids: CALGELGGTPSYWGIRRVVKGIDKLIF. The CDR3 nucleotides read TGTGCTCTTGGGGAACTTGGCGGCACTCCTTCGTACTGGGGGATACGCCGAGTAGTTAAGGGAATCGATAAACTCATCTTT.

The chain joins TRDV1 to TRDJ1; D may be TRDD3 (5 bases). The V and J ends lost 4 bases and 2 bases respectively, with 29 bases between them. Germline V gene lookup returns CDR1 TSWWSYY and CDR2 QGS. The CDR3 has 20 amino acids. CDR3 coding DNA: TGTGCTCTTGGGGTGTTTCCCCCCTGGGACCCTAGAACGCGGACCGATAAACTCATCTTT. Amino acid sequence: CALGVFPPWDPRTRTDKLIF.

V gene TRDV1 combines with J gene TRDJ1; 11 nucleotides agree with TRDD3. The CDR3 runs 21 residues. Trimming at V came to 2 bases and at J to 0 bases, leaving 17 bases not matched to a gene. The germline V gene encodes CDR1 TSWWSYY and CDR2 QGS. The CDR3 bases are TGTGCTCTTGGGGAAAACGGAGGTGCTGGGGGATACCCCCAGTACACCGATAAACTCATCTTT. Translated: CALGENGGAGGYPQYTDKLIF.

As to this clone: A much larger clone lies one base from this, so it may be a read error. This sequence joins TRDV2 and TRDJ1; D not certain. The CDR3 extends over 14 amino acids. Per the germline V gene, CDR1 is GEAIGNYY and CDR2 is EKD. CDR3 region: CACATCGLPDKLIF. CDR3 sequence (DNA): TGTGCCTGTGCCACCTGCGGCCTGCCCGATAAACTCATCTTT.